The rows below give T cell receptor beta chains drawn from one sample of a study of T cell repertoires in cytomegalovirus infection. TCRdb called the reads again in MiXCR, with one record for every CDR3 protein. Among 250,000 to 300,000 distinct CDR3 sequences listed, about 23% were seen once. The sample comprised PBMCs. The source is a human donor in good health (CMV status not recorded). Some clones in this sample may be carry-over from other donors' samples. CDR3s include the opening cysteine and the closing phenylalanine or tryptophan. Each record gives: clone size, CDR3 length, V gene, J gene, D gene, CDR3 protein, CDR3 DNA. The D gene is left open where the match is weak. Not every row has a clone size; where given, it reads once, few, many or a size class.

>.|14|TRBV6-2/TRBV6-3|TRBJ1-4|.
CASVPLSPNEKLFF
TGTGCCAGCGTCCCGCTAAGCCCTAATGAAAAACTGTTTTTT
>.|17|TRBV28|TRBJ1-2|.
CASTTGSGTEVSYGYTF
TGTGCCAGCACCACGGGGTCGGGGACCGAAGTGAGCTATGGCTACACCTTC
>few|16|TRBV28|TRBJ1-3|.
CASSTYAGSSGNTIYF
TGTGCCAGCAGCACGTACGCGGGCAGCTCTGGAAACACCATATATTTT
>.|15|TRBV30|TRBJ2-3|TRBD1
CAWGKTGGRGDTQYF
TGTGCCTGGGGGAAAACAGGGGGCCGAGGAGATACGCAGTATTTT
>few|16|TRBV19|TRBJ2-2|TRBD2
CASSTLAGVGTGELFF
TGTGCCAGTAGTACCCTAGCGGGAGTGGGGACCGGGGAGCTGTTTTTT
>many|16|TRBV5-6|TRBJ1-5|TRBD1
CASSYRTGWGNQPQHF
TGTGCCAGCAGCTACAGGACAGGCTGGGGGAATCAGCCCCAGCATTTT
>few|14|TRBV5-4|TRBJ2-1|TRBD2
CASSSDTSGNEQFF
TGTGCCAGCAGCTCCGATACTAGCGGGAATGAGCAGTTCTTC
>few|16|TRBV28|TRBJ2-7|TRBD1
CASSLEGQGIEAEQYF
TGTGCCAGCAGTTTAGAGGGACAGGGCATTGAGGCCGAGCAGTACTTC
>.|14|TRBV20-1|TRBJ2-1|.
CSASSIIPYNEQFF
TGCAGTGCTTCATCCATTATTCCCTACAATGAGCAGTTCTTC
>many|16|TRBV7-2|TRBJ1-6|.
CASSLRGVSYNSPLHF
TGTGCCAGCAGCTTGCGAGGGGTGTCTTATAATTCACCCCTCCACTTT
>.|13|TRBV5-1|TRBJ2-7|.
CASSENRVSEQYF
TGCGCCAGCAGCGAAAACAGGGTCTCCGAGCAGTACTTC
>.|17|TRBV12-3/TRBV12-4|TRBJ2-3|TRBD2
CASSLVLAGGGRDTQYF
TGTGCCAGCAGTTTAGTTTTGGCGGGGGGAGGTCGAGATACGCAGTATTTT
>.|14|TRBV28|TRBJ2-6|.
CASSLPLGANVLTF
TGTGCCAGCAGCCTACCTCTAGGGGCCAACGTCCTGACTTTC
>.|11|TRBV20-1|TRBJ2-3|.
CSASQGDTQYF
TGCAGTGCTAGTCAGGGTGATACGCAGTATTTT
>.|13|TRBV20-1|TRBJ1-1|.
CSAGGGGATEAFF
TGCAGTGCTGGGGGTGGGGGGGCCACTGAAGCTTTCTTT
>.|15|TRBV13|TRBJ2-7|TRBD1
CASSIDWDSRYEQYF
TGTGCCAGCAGCATCGACTGGGACAGCCGGTACGAGCAGTACTTC
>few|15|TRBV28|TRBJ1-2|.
CASSFRLGRGYGYTF
TGTGCCAGCAGTTTTCGGCTTGGCAGGGGCTATGGCTACACCTTC
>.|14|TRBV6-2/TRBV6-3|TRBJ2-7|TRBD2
CASSRAGGSYEQYF
TGTGCCAGCAGCCGAGCGGGAGGTTCCTACGAGCAGTACTTC
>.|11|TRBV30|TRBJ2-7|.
CAWSPLYEQYF
TGTGCCTGGAGTCCCCTTTACGAGCAGTACTTC
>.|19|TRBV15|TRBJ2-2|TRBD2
CATSREGLAGGLNTGELFF
TGTGCCACCAGCAGAGAGGGACTAGCGGGGGGCCTGAACACCGGGGAGCTGTTTTTT
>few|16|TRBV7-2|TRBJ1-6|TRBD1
CASSPLRTGAGSPLHF
TGTGCCAGCAGCCCCCTTCGGACAGGGGCAGGTTCACCCCTCCACTTT
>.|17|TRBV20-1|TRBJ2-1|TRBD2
CSAPNRLSGVNYNEQFF
TGCAGTGCCCCGAACCGCCTTAGCGGGGTAAACTACAATGAGCAGTTCTTC
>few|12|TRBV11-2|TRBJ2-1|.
CASSQSANEQFF
TGTGCCAGCAGCCAAAGCGCGAATGAGCAGTTCTTC
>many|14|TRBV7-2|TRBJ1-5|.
CASSPIGVGQPQHF
TGTGCCAGCAGCCCAATTGGGGTTGGCCAGCCCCAGCATTTT
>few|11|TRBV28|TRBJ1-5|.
CASSDPRSQHF
TGTGCCAGCAGTGACCCGCGATCCCAGCATTTT
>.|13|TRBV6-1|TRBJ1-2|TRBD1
CASSQTGRQGYTF
TGTGCCAGCAGCCAGACAGGGAGGCAAGGCTACACCTTC
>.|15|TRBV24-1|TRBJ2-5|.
CATSGLGPGEETQYF
TGTGCCACCAGTGGCCTAGGCCCGGGTGAAGAGACCCAGTACTTC
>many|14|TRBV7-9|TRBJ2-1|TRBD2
CASSFSGTYNEQFF
TGTGCCAGCAGCTTTAGCGGGACCTACAATGAGCAGTTCTTC
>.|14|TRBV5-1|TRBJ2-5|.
CASSDISAQETQYF
TGCGCCAGCAGCGATATCAGCGCCCAAGAGACCCAGTACTTC
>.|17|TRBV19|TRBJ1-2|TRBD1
CASTTTGTGVSLYGYTF
TGTGCCAGTACAACAACCGGGACAGGCGTCTCCCTCTATGGCTACACCTTC
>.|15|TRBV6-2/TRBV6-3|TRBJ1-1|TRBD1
CASRVSGQPNTEAFF
TGTGCCAGCAGAGTATCGGGACAGCCGAACACTGAAGCTTTCTTT
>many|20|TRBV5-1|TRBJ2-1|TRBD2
CASSLRPPGTSGSTYNEQFF
TGCGCCAGCAGCTTAAGGCCGCCTGGGACTAGCGGGAGCACATACAATGAGCAGTTCTTC
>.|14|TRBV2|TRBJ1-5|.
CASSETYGNQPQHF
TGTGCCAGCAGTGAAACTTACGGCAATCAGCCCCAGCATTTT
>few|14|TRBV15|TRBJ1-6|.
CATRRQGWNSPLHF
TGTGCCACCAGGCGTCAGGGTTGGAATTCACCCCTCCACTTT
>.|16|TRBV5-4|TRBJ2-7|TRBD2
CASSSGLAGPYYEQYF
TGTGCCAGCAGCTCGGGACTAGCGGGCCCATACTACGAGCAGTACTTC
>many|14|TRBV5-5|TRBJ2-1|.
CASSLVSRSNEQFF
TGTGCCAGCAGCTTGGTGAGCAGGTCAAATGAGCAGTTCTTC
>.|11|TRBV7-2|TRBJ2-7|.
CASSLYSEQYF
TGTGCCAGCAGCTTATATAGCGAGCAGTACTTC
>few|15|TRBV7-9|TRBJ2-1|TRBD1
CASNSLGQAMHEQFF
TGTGCCAGCAATAGCCTGGGACAGGCTATGCATGAGCAGTTCTTC
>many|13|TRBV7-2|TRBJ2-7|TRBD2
CASRTSGNYEQYF
TGTGCCAGCCGGACTAGCGGGAATTACGAGCAGTACTTC
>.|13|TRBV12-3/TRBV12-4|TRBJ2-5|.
CASSLSVSATQYF
TGTGCCAGCAGTTTATCAGTATCTGCGACCCAGTACTTC
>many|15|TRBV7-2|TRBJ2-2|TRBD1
CASSRQGVNTGELFF
TGTGCCAGCAGCCGACAGGGGGTAAACACCGGGGAGCTGTTTTTT
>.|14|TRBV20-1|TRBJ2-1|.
CSGRAGGSYNEQFF
TGCAGTGGAAGGGCAGGGGGGTCCTACAATGAGCAGTTCTTC
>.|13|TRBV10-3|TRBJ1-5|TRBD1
CAISGTGYQPQHF
TGTGCCATCAGTGGGACAGGATATCAGCCCCAGCATTTT
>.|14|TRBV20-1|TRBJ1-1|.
CSAREAGAGTEAFF
TGCAGTGCTAGAGAAGCAGGGGCGGGCACTGAAGCTTTCTTT
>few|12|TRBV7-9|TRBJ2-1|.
CASSRPREEQFF
TGTGCCAGCAGTCGACCTAGGGAAGAGCAGTTCTTC
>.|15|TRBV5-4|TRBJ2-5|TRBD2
CASSGASGEAKTQYF
TGTGCCAGCAGCGGAGCTAGCGGGGAGGCAAAGACCCAGTACTTC
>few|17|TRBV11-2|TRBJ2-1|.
CASSLAKRGVGGREQFF
TGTGCCAGCAGCTTAGCGAAACGGGGAGTTGGAGGTAGGGAGCAGTTCTTC
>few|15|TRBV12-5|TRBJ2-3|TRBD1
CASGSGQGLTDTQYF
TGTGCTAGTGGATCGGGACAGGGTCTCACAGATACGCAGTATTTT
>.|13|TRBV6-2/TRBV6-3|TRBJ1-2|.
CASRLGPNYGYTF
TGTGCCAGCAGATTGGGGCCAAACTATGGCTACACCTTC
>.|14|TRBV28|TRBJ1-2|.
CASSLAGTIYGYTF
TGTGCCAGCAGTTTAGCCGGGACCATCTATGGCTACACCTTC
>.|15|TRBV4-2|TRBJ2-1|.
CASSQGSGTYNEQFF
TGTGCCAGCAGCCAAGGGAGCGGTACCTACAATGAGCAGTTCTTC
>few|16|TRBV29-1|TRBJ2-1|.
CSVESLGADSYNEQFF
TGCAGCGTTGAATCCCTAGGAGCGGATTCCTACAATGAGCAGTTCTTC